This TCR beta chain stems from a study of blood T cell repertoires in COVID-19. Assay: immunoSEQ multiplex PCR; the TCRdb copy retains only in-frame clones and omits some. Of roughly 310,000 clones listed, over 75% are singletons. The germline V and J ends were trimmed by 5 bases and 5 bases, with 11 bases remaining between them. Germline CDR1 reads SGHTA; CDR2 reads FQGTGA. The CDR3 contains 13 residues. Symptom resolution, clearance, or two negative PCRs marked donors in Cohort 3 as recovered. Sequenced sample: PBMCs or T cells enriched from blood (not recorded which). This clonotype originated in a woman in her 40s who had recovered from COVID-19. The gene calls are TRBV7-3 and TRBJ2-3; D might be TRBD2 (6 bases). This CDR3 is CASSPPGEDTQYF. As DNA, the CDR3 is TGTGCCAGCAGCCCACCGGGAGAAGATACGCAGTATTTT.